A single sample is the source of the 9 T cell receptor beta chains below, sequenced in a study of blood T cells in healthy people across ages. Sample-barcoded 5' priming and a J-beta primer mix drove a second PCR of roughly 7 to 11 cycles. TCRdb reprocessed the 5' RACE reads with MiXCR, giving one entry per CDR3 protein. The sample includes about 800,000 distinct CDR3 sequences, more than 20% of them seen just once. In addition, the sample was reused for a study of T cells of mothers and their children.

Sequenced input: blood. The receptors were sampled from a boy aged 5-17 years in good health.

This clonotype has a handful of counts. The V gene is TRBV4-3, the J gene TRBJ1-2; 7 bases align to TRBD1. The J segment lost 1 base and the V segment lost 0 bases, leaving 8 bases of the junction unmatched. Germline V CDR1 and CDR2: LGHNA, YSLEER. CDR3 size: 17 residues. In nucleotides, the CDR3 is TGCGCCAGCAGCCAAGATTATGGGACAGCCCTTAACTATGGCTACACCTTC. Amino acids: CASSQDYGTALNYGYTF.

The chain joins TRBV4-2 to TRBJ2-5, with TRBD2 as a possible D gene (5 bases). Gene TRBJ2-1 matches the end of the DNA better, so the J call may be wrong. The germline V gene has CDR1 LGHNA and CDR2 YNFKEQ. This CDR3 has 14 amino acids. The CDR3 nucleotides read TGTGCCAGCAGCCAAGATCCGGGATTCAATGAGCAGTTCTTC. It is translated as CASSQDPGFNEQFF.

The rearrangement links TRBV2 to TRBJ1-6; D unresolved. Germline V CDR1 and CDR2: SNHLY, FYNNEI. The ends were cut back, 6 bases at V and 5 bases at J, with 8 bases in the middle. The CDR3 is 13 residues long. The CDR3 DNA sequence: TGTGCCAGCAGGCGGGAAAATAATTCACCCCTCCACTTT. This encodes CASRRENNSPLHF.

This clonotype was found a few times. The chain carries TRBV29-1 and TRBJ2-2; tentatively, D is TRBD2 (6 bases). The CDR3 runs to 14 residues. Germline CDR1 reads SQVTM; CDR2 reads ANQGSEA. The V end lost 7 bases, the J end lost 1 base, and 13 bases lay between the germline ends. CDR3 DNA: TGCAGCGGCCTGGAGGGGCTGAACACCGGGGAGCTGTTTTTT. It codes for CSGLEGLNTGELFF.

The chain uses TRBV20-1 and TRBJ1-5; possible D gene TRBD1, 6 bases. This CDR3 is built from 14 residues. Germline CDR1 DFQATT, CDR2 SNEGSKA (reference sequence). The V end lost 2 bases, the J end lost 4 bases, and 12 bases lay between the germline ends. The CDR3 DNA sequence: TGCAGTGCTAGACACAGGGCTGGTAATCAGCCCCAGCATTTT. It encodes CSARHRAGNQPQHF.

This clonotype was observed a handful of times. The chain combines TRBV28 with TRBJ1-5; a weak D match, TRBD1 (6 bases). CDR3 length equals 15 residues. Looked up from germline, CDR1 is MDHEN and CDR2 is SYDVKM. Between the trimmed V and J ends, which lost 6 bases and 0 bases, there was a span of 12 bases. The CDR3 sequence: CASSWDTFSNQPQHF. The CDR3 DNA follows: TGTGCCAGCAGCTGGGACACCTTTAGCAATCAGCCCCAGCATTTT.

This clonotype showed up just a few times. The chain combines TRBV19 with TRBJ2-7; the match to TRBD1 covers 9 bases. After removal of 4 bases from V and 2 bases from J, the junction contained 15 bases not matched to a gene. CDR3 length equals 18 residues. The germline gives CDR1 LNHDA, CDR2 SQIVND (reference sequence). The CDR3 is CASSTELSRDREPYEQYF. In DNA, the CDR3 is TGTGCCAGTAGTACCGAACTGTCCCGGGACAGGGAACCCTACGAGCAGTACTTC. The whole variable domain, filled in from reference TRBV19 and TRBJ2-7, reads DGGITQSPKYLFRKEGQNVTLSCEQNLNHDAMYWYRQDPGQGLRLIYYSQIVNDFQKGDIAEGYSVSREKKESFPLTVTSAQKNPTAFYLCASSTELSRDREPYEQYFGPGTRLTVT.

The rearrangement links TRBV18 to TRBJ2-7, with D hard to call. V lost 6 bases and J lost 6, with 12 bases in between. This CDR3 region has 12 residues. Germline V gene lookup returns CDR1 KGHSH and CDR2 LQKENI. Here the CDR3 DNA reads TGTGCCAGCTCGAGAGGTGAAGTCGAGCAGTACTTC. Amino acids: CASSRGEVEQYF.

CDR3 in amino acids: CASSSGTSGRLGETQYF. CDR3 coding DNA: TGTGCCAGCAGCTCCGGGACTAGCGGGAGACTAGGAGAGACCCAGTACTTC. The genes are TRBV7-8 and TRBJ2-5, with 14 positions matching TRBD2. The CDR3 contains 17 residues. V dropped 4 bases and J dropped 4; count of bases not matched to a gene: 8. CDR1 is SGHVS and CDR2 is FQNEAQ in the germline V gene.